The clone carrying this TCR beta chain was found a few times. No antigen is known for it. In TCRdb, the RACE reads were re-called with MiXCR into one record per CDR3 protein. The table lists about 300,000 distinct CDR3 sequences, around 5.5% of them singletons. These data originate in a study of human T cells and chemical hapten exposure. The CDR3 is made up of 14 amino acids. V was trimmed by 2 bases and J by 5 bases, leaving 11 bases between them. The germline V gene encodes CDR1 SGHRS and CDR2 YFSETQ. Study findings and constraints: It should be noted that donors had alopecia, so their immune response may differ from healthy people's.

Time point given: pre-sensitization, week 0. Treatment specified: therapeutic diphenylcyclopropenone sensitization with weekly scalp DPC. Each donor was an alopecia patient between 18 and 70 years of age who qualified for DPC. The sample was whole blood, taken in connection with sensitization to the hapten diphenylcyclopropenone (DPC). This receptor was identified in a woman in her late teens or twenties with alopecia areata. Some clones in this sample may be carry-over from other donors' samples. V gene TRBV5-1 combines with J gene TRBJ1-5; tentatively, D is TRBD1 (5 bases). CDR3 DNA sequence: TGCGCCAGCAGCTTTACAGGTTCGGATCAGCCCCAGCATTTT. Translated: CASSFTGSDQPQHF.